These 9 T cell receptor beta chains originate from one sample sequenced in a study of CD8 T cells in Susac syndrome. After extraction with the RNeasy kit, about 0.5 to 1 ug of the RNA was reverse transcribed using random hexamers. TCRdb fed the immunoSEQ multiplex PCR reads into MiXCR, producing one record per CDR3 protein. The repertoire holds about 94,000 distinct CDR3 sequences, with around 94% as singletons. Sequenced sample: CD4+ T cells from PBMCs. Receptors were obtained from a human donor with Susac syndrome.

The chain links TRBV27 to TRBJ1-2; D remains unclear. Germline V lookup: CDR1 MNHEY, CDR2 SMNVEV (reference sequence). This CDR3 comprises 11 residues. Trimming cost V 5 bases and J 7 bases, with 8 bases left between them. CDR3 bases: TGTGCCAGCAGTGCGGGCGTTGGCTACACCTTC. It is translated as CASSAGVGYTF.

The chain combines TRBV12-3 or TRBV12-4 with TRBJ2-5, with D perhaps given as TRBD1 or TRBD2 (5 bases each). V was trimmed by 4 bases and J by 7 bases, leaving 16 bases between them. This CDR3 has 14 residues. CDR3 sequence reads: CASSSPGGTGTQYF. For the CDR3, the DNA is TGTGCCAGCAGTTCCCCCGGTGGGACGGGGACCCAGTACTTC.

The rearrangement links TRBV29-1 to TRBJ1-1; D is unclear. Trimming took off 8 bases at V and 8 bases at J, with 15 bases between the two ends. Germline CDR1 is SQVTM and CDR2 is ANQGSEA. This CDR3 contains 11 residues. CDR3 coding DNA: TGCAGCCACCTTACGGGCCGCGAAGCTTTCTTT. Translating it yields CSHLTGREAFF.

The chain has TRBV4-2 and TRBJ2-7, with 11 bases aligning to TRBD2. The V gene's germline CDR1 is LGHNA and CDR2 YNFKEQ. The CDR3 extends over 15 amino acids. Trimming cost V 1 base and J 4 bases; bases outside gene matches: 3. CDR3 coding DNA: TGTGCCAGCAGCCAAGGACTAGCGGGGACTTACGAGCAGTACTTC. This translates into CASSQGLAGTYEQYF.

The V call is TRBV6-4, the J call TRBJ1-2, with D unclear. The germline V and J ends were trimmed by 0 bases and 8 bases, with 4 bases remaining between them. Germline CDR1 and CDR2: MRHNA and SNTAGT. This CDR3 spans 11 amino acids. In nucleotides, the CDR3 is TGTGCCAGCAGTGACTCGGGGGGCTACACCTTC. The encoded protein is CASSDSGGYTF.

The chain combines TRBV11-2 with TRBJ2-3; 10 positions agree with TRBD2. Germline V gene sequence: CDR1 SGHAT, CDR2 FQNNGV. This CDR3 spans 15 amino acids. V was pared by 5 bases and J by 2 bases, with 4 bases of the junction left unmatched. Here the CDR3 DNA reads TGTGCCAGCAGCGTTAGCGGGGGGATCACAGATACGCAGTATTTT. Its protein product is CASSVSGGITDTQYF.

This chain uses TRBV2 with TRBJ2-1, with 11 nucleotides matching TRBD2. Per the germline V gene, CDR1 is SNHLY and CDR2 is FYNNEI. The junction had 4 bases not matched to a gene; V was cut back by 5 bases and J by 10 bases. The CDR3 sequence is 13 residues long. CDR3 DNA: TGTGCCAGCAGTTGGCTAGCGGGGGGAGAGCAGTTCTTC. It encodes CASSWLAGGEQFF.

This clonotype was observed once. This sequence joins TRBV12-5 and TRBJ2-7; D gene ambiguous. Germline assignment: CDR1 LGHNT and CDR2 FRNRAP. Trimming stripped 7 bases from V and 3 bases from J, with 16 bases between. There are 14 residues in the CDR3. This chain's CDR3 is CASALGGFGYEQYF. The CDR3 bases are TGTGCTAGTGCCCTAGGTGGCTTTGGCTACGAGCAGTACTTC.

The gene calls are TRBV9 and TRBJ2-1; 9 bases are a match to TRBD2. The V and J ends lost 4 bases and 2 bases, in that order; junction bases with no gene match: 4. CDR3 length equals 15 residues. Germline CDR1 reads SGDLS; CDR2 reads YYNGEE. For the CDR3, the DNA is TGTGCCAGCAGCCCAGCTAGCGGGACCTACAATGAGCAGTTCTTC. Amino acid sequence: CASSPASGTYNEQFF. The whole variable domain, remainder taken from reference TRBV9 and TRBJ2-1, is DSGVTQTPKHLITATGQRVTLRCSPRSGDLSVYWYQQSLDQGLQFLIQYYNGEERAKGNILERFSAQQFPDLHSELNLSSLELGDSALYFCASSPASGTYNEQFFGPGTRLTVL.